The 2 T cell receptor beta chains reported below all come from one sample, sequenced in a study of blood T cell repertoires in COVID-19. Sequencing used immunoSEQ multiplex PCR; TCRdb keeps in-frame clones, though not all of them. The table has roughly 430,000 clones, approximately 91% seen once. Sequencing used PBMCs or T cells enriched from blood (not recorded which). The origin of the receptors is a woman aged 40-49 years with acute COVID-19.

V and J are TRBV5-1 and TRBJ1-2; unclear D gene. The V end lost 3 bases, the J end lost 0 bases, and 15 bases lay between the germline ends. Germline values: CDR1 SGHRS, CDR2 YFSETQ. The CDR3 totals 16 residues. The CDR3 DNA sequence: TGCGCCAGCAGCTCGTATAGTGAGACTACTAACTATGGCTACACCTTC. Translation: CASSSYSETTNYGYTF.

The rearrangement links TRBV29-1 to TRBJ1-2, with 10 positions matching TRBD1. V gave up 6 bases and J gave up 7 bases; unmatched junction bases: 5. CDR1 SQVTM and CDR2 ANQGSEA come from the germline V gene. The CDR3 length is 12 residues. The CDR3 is CSVADRGFGYTF. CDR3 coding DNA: TGCAGCGTCGCGGACAGGGGGTTTGGCTACACCTTC.